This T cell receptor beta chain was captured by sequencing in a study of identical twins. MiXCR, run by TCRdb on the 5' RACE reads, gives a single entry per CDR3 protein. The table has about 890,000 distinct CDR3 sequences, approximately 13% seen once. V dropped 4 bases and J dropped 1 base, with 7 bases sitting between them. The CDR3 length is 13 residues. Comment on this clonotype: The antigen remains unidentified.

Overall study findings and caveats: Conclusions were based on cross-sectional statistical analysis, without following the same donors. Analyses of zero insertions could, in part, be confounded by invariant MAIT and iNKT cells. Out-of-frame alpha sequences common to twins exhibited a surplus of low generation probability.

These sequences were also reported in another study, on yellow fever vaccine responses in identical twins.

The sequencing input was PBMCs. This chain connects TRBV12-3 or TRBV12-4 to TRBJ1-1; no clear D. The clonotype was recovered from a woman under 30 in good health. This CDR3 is CASSSQTNTEAFF. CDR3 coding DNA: TGTGCCAGCAGTTCCCAGACGAACACTGAAGCTTTCTTT.